A selection of T cell receptor beta chains follows, all from one sample in a study of T cell responses to AZD1222 COVID-19 vaccine. The repertoire was sequenced with immunoSEQ multiplex PCR; TCRdb's copy has only in-frame clones and lacks some. The sample carries around 100,000 clones, 92% recorded once. Specimen: peripheral blood, collected on day 0 of AZD1222 vaccination. The receptors derive from an adult in good health. Both conserved end residues are part of each CDR3. Fields, in order: clone size, CDR3 length, J gene, V gene, D gene, CDR3 DNA, CDR3 protein. A D gene is named only where the DNA matches it firmly. The size field is filled for only some rows; it gives once, few, many or a size class.

NA	19	TRBJ2-1	TRBV7-2	TRBD1	TGTGCCAGCAGCTCTACCTCGTCAGGGGGATGGAGCCTAAGCAATGAGCAGTTCTTC	CASSSTSSGGWSLSNEQFF
NA	16	TRBJ1-2	TRBV19	NA	TGTGCCAGTAGTACCCCCGAGGGCTCCCTCAACTATGGCTACACCTTC	CASSTPEGSLNYGYTF
NA	15	TRBJ1-1	TRBV5-1	NA	TGCGCCAGCAGCTTGGCGGCACAGATGAACACTGAAGCTTTCTTT	CASSLAAQMNTEAFF
NA	13	TRBJ2-1	TRBV24-1	NA	TGTGCCACCAGTGTTGCAGGAGATGGTGAGCAGTTCTTC	CATSVAGDGEQFF
NA	15	TRBJ1-1	TRBV9	NA	TGTGCCAGCAGCGTAGCTGACGTCTTGAACACTGAAGCTTTCTTT	CASSVADVLNTEAFF
NA	15	TRBJ2-1	TRBV3-1/TRBV3-2	NA	TGTGCCAGCAGCGCCGGGACTCCATCCCGCAATGAGCAGTTCTTC	CASSAGTPSRNEQFF
NA	15	TRBJ1-2	TRBV19	TRBD1	TGTGCCAGTAGTATAGGGGCAGGGGGCAACTATGGCTACACCTTC	CASSIGAGGNYGYTF
NA	14	TRBJ2-7	TRBV11-1	TRBD1	TGTGCCAGCAGCCCGGGACAGGGGGCGCGGGAGCAGTACTTC	CASSPGQGAREQYF
NA	13	TRBJ2-1	TRBV19	NA	TGTGCCAGTACGTTTTCACTAGAGGGTGAGCAGTTCTTC	CASTFSLEGEQFF
NA	15	TRBJ2-2	TRBV5-3	NA	TGTGCCAGAAGCCCCCTCGGTGGAAGGAACGGGGAGCTGTTTTTT	CARSPLGGRNGELFF
NA	16	TRBJ2-3	TRBV6-5	NA	TGTGCCAGCAGTTACGGGGACACCCTGGGCACAGATACGCAGTATTTT	CASSYGDTLGTDTQYF
NA	13	TRBJ2-4	TRBV19	NA	TGTGCCACCCCCGGGGGTGGGCTAAACATTCAGTACTTC	CATPGGGLNIQYF
once	15	TRBJ1-1	TRBV5-5	NA	TGTGCCAGCAGCTTGAAGGCATCAGGGTACACTGAAGCTTTCTTT	CASSLKASGYTEAFF
NA	13	TRBJ2-5	TRBV5-1	TRBD2	TGCGCCAGCAGGACGACTAGCATAGAGACCCAGTACTTC	CASRTTSIETQYF
NA	12	TRBJ1-1	TRBV30	TRBD1	TGTGCCTGGAGTTTCGACAGGGTTTCGGCTTTCTTT	CAWSFDRVSAFF
NA	14	TRBJ2-5	TRBV4-2	NA	TGTGCCAGCAGCCCCCGACTGCGAGGAGAGACCCAGTACTTC	CASSPRLRGETQYF
once	15	TRBJ1-2	TRBV7-2	TRBD1	TGTGCCAGCAGCTTAATGCGGGACAGCCCTGATGGCTACACCTTC	CASSLMRDSPDGYTF
NA	16	TRBJ2-3	TRBV11-2	TRBD2	TGTGCCAGCAGCTTATCAGCGGGGGGGCCACAGGATACGCAGTATTTT	CASSLSAGGPQDTQYF
NA	16	TRBJ1-1	TRBV19	NA	TGTGCCAGTAGTTTGAGGGCAGCGCGTTTGAACACTGAAGCTTTCTTT	CASSLRAARLNTEAFF
once	15	TRBJ2-5	TRBV15	TRBD1	TGTGCCACCAGCAGAGAGGCAGGGGGTAGGGAGACCCAGTACTTC	CATSREAGGRETQYF
NA	14	TRBJ1-2	TRBV7-9	NA	TGTGCCAGCAGCTTAGTAGCACAGGGAAGCGGCTACACCTTC	CASSLVAQGSGYTF
NA	14	TRBJ1-2	TRBV3-1/TRBV3-2	NA	TGTGCCAGCAGCCAAACAGGGTTGGTCGGAGGCTACACCTTC	CASSQTGLVGGYTF
NA	15	TRBJ2-7	TRBV7-9	TRBD1	TGTGCCAGCACGCCATCCGGGACAGGGGCGGGCGAGCAGTACTTC	CASTPSGTGAGEQYF
once	14	TRBJ2-7	TRBV5-1	NA	TGCGCCAGCAGCCAAGGGTCGCCGGACTACGAGCAGTACTTC	CASSQGSPDYEQYF
NA	15	TRBJ2-1	TRBV3-1/TRBV3-2	NA	TGTGCCAGCAGCCACCCTGCGGGGGCGGGTTATGAGCAGTTCTTC	CASSHPAGAGYEQFF
NA	13	TRBJ1-5	TRBV14	NA	TGTGCCAGCAGCCGAACAGGGAATCAGCCCCAGCATTTT	CASSRTGNQPQHF
NA	14	TRBJ1-2	TRBV7-9	NA	TGTGCCAGCAGCTCGTCCTTCGGGAACCGAGGCTACACCTTC	CASSSSFGNRGYTF
NA	14	TRBJ2-7	TRBV6-5	NA	TGTGCCAGCAGTAAGCAGCGTGAGGGCTACGAGCAGTACTTC	CASSKQREGYEQYF
NA	16	TRBJ1-3	TRBV4-1	NA	TGCGCCAGCAGCCAAGATGAGCGGGGTACGGGAAACACCATATATTTT	CASSQDERGTGNTIYF
NA	20	TRBJ1-5	TRBV21-1	NA	TGTGCCAGTGGACGGACCCGCCGGGACAGACCATCCGATAGCAATCAGCCCCAGCATTTT	CASGRTRRDRPSDSNQPQHF
once	11	TRBJ1-2	TRBV12-3/TRBV12-4	NA	TGTGCCAGCAGTTCTGGGGATGGCTACACCTTC	CASSSGDGYTF
NA	17	TRBJ2-3	TRBV3-1/TRBV3-2	TRBD2	TGTGCCAGCAGCAGTCCCGGGACTAGCGGACACACAGATACGCAGTATTTT	CASSSPGTSGHTDTQYF
NA	15	TRBJ2-1	TRBV6-2/TRBV6-3	NA	TGTGCCAGCAGTTACGGGGGCGGGAGCTTACCTGAGCAGTTCTTC	CASSYGGGSLPEQFF
NA	14	TRBJ2-5	TRBV28	NA	TGTGCCAGCAGTCCGGACGGCCTGGGGGAGACCCAGTACTTC	CASSPDGLGETQYF
few	13	TRBJ2-7	TRBV2	NA	TGTGCCAGCACCGGGACTTCCCTAGGAGAGCAGTACTTC	CASTGTSLGEQYF
NA	15	TRBJ2-2	TRBV19	NA	TGTGCCAGTAGTATCTTCGGGAGTGGTACCGGGGAGCTGTTTTTT	CASSIFGSGTGELFF
NA	15	TRBJ1-4	TRBV4-3	NA	TGCGCCAGCAGCCAAGAAAGGGTCAGGGGCGAAAAACTGTTTTTT	CASSQERVRGEKLFF
NA	18	TRBJ2-6	TRBV4-3	NA	TGCGCCAGCAGCCAAGATTGGCTGGCCCGCTCTGGGGCCAACGTCCTGACTTTC	CASSQDWLARSGANVLTF
NA	15	TRBJ1-6	TRBV5-1	TRBD1	TGCGCCAGCAGCTTGGAAGGGACAGGGTATTCACCCCTCCACTTT	CASSLEGTGYSPLHF
NA	15	TRBJ1-4	TRBV5-1	TRBD1	TGCGCCAGCAGCTTGGGAGGGACAGGGTACGAAAAACTGTTTTTT	CASSLGGTGYEKLFF
few	16	TRBJ2-3	TRBV11-2	TRBD1	TGTGCCAGCAGTTCTGACAGGGGGATTTCACTTGATACGCAGTATTTT	CASSSDRGISLDTQYF
NA	14	TRBJ1-2	TRBV19	TRBD1	TGTGCCAGTAGTATAGGGGACAGATTCTATGGCTACACCTTC	CASSIGDRFYGYTF
once	15	TRBJ1-1	TRBV11-3	TRBD1	TGTGCCAGCAGCTTAGGGACAGGGGAGGACACTGAAGCTTTCTTT	CASSLGTGEDTEAFF
few	13	TRBJ1-1	TRBV5-5	NA	TGTGCCAGCAGCTTGGCCGGGGACACTGAAGCTTTCTTT	CASSLAGDTEAFF
NA	13	TRBJ1-1	TRBV28	NA	TGTGCCCTGCGGCCTACAGCGAGATCTGAAGCTTTCTTT	CALRPTARSEAFF
NA	19	TRBJ2-6	TRBV24-1	TRBD2	TGTGCCACCAGTTCGGCGGGGGAGGCTAGGCACTCTGGGGCCAACGTCCTGACTTTC	CATSSAGEARHSGANVLTF
NA	17	TRBJ2-2	TRBV5-1	TRBD1	TGCGCCAGCAGCTTGGGACCACAGGGGGCAGACACCGGGGAGCTGTTTTTT	CASSLGPQGADTGELFF
NA	13	TRBJ1-5	TRBV3-1/TRBV3-2	NA	TGTGCCAGCAGCCCTAGCGGGACTCAGCCCCAGCATTTT	CASSPSGTQPQHF
NA	15	TRBJ2-7	TRBV14	NA	TGTGCCAGCAGCCAAGACTCGAACTACTCCTACGAGCAGTACTTC	CASSQDSNYSYEQYF
NA	16	TRBJ1-3	TRBV6-2/TRBV6-3	NA	TGTGCCAGCAGTTACTCGGCGGAACTCTCTGGAAACACCATATATTTT	CASSYSAELSGNTIYF
NA	12	TRBJ1-1	TRBV19	TRBD1	TGTGCCAGTAGTCGACAGGGGCCTGAAGCTTTCTTT	CASSRQGPEAFF
NA	14	TRBJ1-3	TRBV30	TRBD1	TGTGCCTGGAGTGTTCAGGGGGTAGGAAACACCATATATTTT	CAWSVQGVGNTIYF
NA	15	TRBJ1-2	TRBV12-1	NA	TGTGCCAGCAGCTTAAACATCCCCGTAAACTATGGCTACACCTTC	CASSLNIPVNYGYTF
NA	14	TRBJ1-5	TRBV10-3	NA	TGTGCCATCAGGTCGGGGGAGGGCAATCAGCCCCAGCATTTT	CAIRSGEGNQPQHF